This TCR beta chain was captured by sequencing in a study of blood T cell repertoires in COVID-19. Overall study context: PBMCs, B-cell-depleted T cells, or T cells provided the cDNA or gDNA that made up the material.

Methods used by the authors: Nucleated cell counts were estimated from reference gene primer amplification. TCRdb's copy holds only in-frame clones and misses some; the assay was immunoSEQ multiplex PCR. V, J and clone size reflect that table, while D and trimming were determined from the DNA. The sample records 250,000 to 300,000 clones, roughly 85% being singletons. This CDR3 comprises 15 residues. Germline assignment: CDR1 MDHEN and CDR2 SYDVKM. V dropped 5 bases and J dropped 5; count of bases not matched to a gene: 11. The V and J genes are TRBV28 and TRBJ1-2, with 7 positions matching TRBD1. This receptor was identified in a woman aged 70 to 79 with acute or convalescent COVID-19. Sequenced input: peripheral blood. CDR3 bases: TGTGCCAGCAGTGCCCCTAGGACAGGTCTTTATGGCTACACCTTC. Translating it yields CASSAPRTGLYGYTF.